A selection of T cell receptor beta chains follows, all from one sample in a study of control samples from healthy donors and cancer patients. Clones were sequenced by immunoSEQ multiplex PCR, and TCRdb holds only the in-frame ones, with some missing. The table includes around 100,000 clones, more than 75% detected once. Material: blood. These receptors were taken from a woman aged 45-65 years in good health. Both conserved end residues are part of each CDR3. The D gene is left open where the match is weak. Where a row states a size, it is once, few, many or the class of an expanded clone; other rows omit it.

d_gene: NA; j_gene: TRBJ1-5; v_gene: TRBV7-2; abundance: NA; CDR3aa: CASSLLRADYSNQPQHF; CDR3nt: TGTGCCAGCAGCTTATTAAGGGCGGACTATAGCAATCAGCCCCAGCATTTT
d_gene: NA; j_gene: TRBJ2-3; v_gene: TRBV7-9; abundance: NA; CDR3aa: CASSPQGTDTQYF; CDR3nt: TGTGCCAGCAGCCCGCAGGGCACAGATACGCAGTATTTT
d_gene: NA; j_gene: TRBJ2-7; v_gene: TRBV3-1/TRBV3-2; abundance: NA; CDR3aa: CASSHSYEQYF; CDR3nt: TGTGCCAGCAGCCATAGTTACGAGCAGTACTTC
d_gene: NA; j_gene: TRBJ2-2; v_gene: TRBV7-9; abundance: NA; CDR3aa: CASSQGHRNTGELFF; CDR3nt: TGTGCCAGCAGCCAAGGACACCGAAACACCGGGGAGCTGTTTTTT
d_gene: TRBD1; j_gene: TRBJ1-3; v_gene: TRBV6-6; abundance: once; CDR3aa: CASSYLGTGVGNTIYF; CDR3nt: TGTGCCAGCAGTTACTTGGGGACAGGGGTTGGAAACACCATATATTTT
d_gene: NA; j_gene: TRBJ2-1; v_gene: TRBV10-3; abundance: NA; CDR3aa: CAIRASQGSNEQFF; CDR3nt: TGTGCCATCAGGGCGTCCCAGGGTAGCAATGAGCAGTTCTTC
d_gene: NA; j_gene: TRBJ1-1; v_gene: TRBV11-2; abundance: NA; CDR3aa: CASSSSGGMGTEAFF; CDR3nt: TGTGCCAGCAGCTCGAGCGGGGGCATGGGCACTGAAGCTTTCTTT
d_gene: NA; j_gene: TRBJ2-5; v_gene: TRBV6-5; abundance: NA; CDR3aa: CASIRGQLQETQYF; CDR3nt: TGTGCCAGCATCCGAGGACAGCTCCAAGAGACCCAGTACTTC
d_gene: NA; j_gene: TRBJ2-3; v_gene: TRBV6-5; abundance: NA; CDR3aa: CASSYSKGGDTQYF; CDR3nt: TGTGCCAGCAGTTACTCTAAAGGTGGGGATACGCAGTATTTT
d_gene: NA; j_gene: TRBJ1-4; v_gene: TRBV4-3; abundance: NA; CDR3aa: CASTQRLNEKLFF; CDR3nt: TGCGCCAGCACGCAGAGACTTAATGAAAAACTGTTTTTT
d_gene: NA; j_gene: TRBJ2-1; v_gene: TRBV5-1; abundance: NA; CDR3aa: CASSFSGGDWNEQFF; CDR3nt: TGCGCCAGCAGCTTCTCAGGGGGGGATTGGAATGAGCAGTTCTTC
d_gene: NA; j_gene: TRBJ1-1; v_gene: TRBV5-1; abundance: NA; CDR3aa: CASSNRAKDTEAFF; CDR3nt: TGCGCCAGCTCTAACCGCGCTAAAGACACTGAAGCTTTCTTT
d_gene: TRBD1; j_gene: TRBJ1-5; v_gene: TRBV4-3; abundance: NA; CDR3aa: CASSQDRRQGLFGQPQHF; CDR3nt: TGCGCCAGCAGCCAAGATCGGCGACAGGGGCTTTTTGGGCAGCCCCAGCATTTT
d_gene: NA; j_gene: TRBJ1-1; v_gene: TRBV6-2/TRBV6-3; abundance: NA; CDR3aa: CASCPEPLTVNTEAFF; CDR3nt: TGTGCCAGCTGCCCCGAACCCCTCACAGTGAACACTGAAGCTTTCTTT
d_gene: NA; j_gene: TRBJ2-1; v_gene: TRBV27; abundance: NA; CDR3aa: CATRAEIAYNEQFF; CDR3nt: TGTGCCACCCGAGCCGAGATCGCCTACAATGAGCAGTTCTTC
d_gene: NA; j_gene: TRBJ2-4; v_gene: TRBV7-9; abundance: NA; CDR3aa: CASALGNIQYF; CDR3nt: TGTGCCAGCGCCCTGGGAAACATTCAGTACTTC
d_gene: NA; j_gene: TRBJ1-1; v_gene: TRBV4-1; abundance: NA; CDR3aa: CASSRLQGSWSTEAFF; CDR3nt: TGCGCCAGCAGCCGACTACAGGGTAGTTGGAGCACTGAAGCTTTCTTT
d_gene: NA; j_gene: TRBJ2-2; v_gene: TRBV5-6; abundance: NA; CDR3aa: CASSLDRVRTGELLF; CDR3nt: TGTGCCAGCAGCTTGGACAGGGTGCGGACCGGGGAGCTGCTTTTT
d_gene: NA; j_gene: TRBJ2-5; v_gene: TRBV5-1; abundance: NA; CDR3aa: CASSTDNQETQYF; CDR3nt: TGCGCCAGCAGTACGGACAACCAAGAGACCCAGTACTTC
d_gene: TRBD2; j_gene: TRBJ2-7; v_gene: TRBV6-5; abundance: once; CDR3aa: CASSPSGGFLYEQYF; CDR3nt: TGTGCCAGCAGTCCTAGCGGGGGGTTCCTCTACGAGCAGTACTTC
d_gene: TRBD1; j_gene: TRBJ1-4; v_gene: TRBV5-1; abundance: NA; CDR3aa: CASSPPGTGNEKLFF; CDR3nt: TGCGCCAGCAGCCCTCCCGGGACAGGGAACGAAAAACTGTTTTTT
d_gene: NA; j_gene: TRBJ2-1; v_gene: TRBV5-1; abundance: NA; CDR3aa: CASSLEGKGHNEQFF; CDR3nt: TGCGCCAGCAGCTTGGAAGGGAAGGGTCACAATGAGCAGTTCTTC
d_gene: TRBD2; j_gene: TRBJ2-2; v_gene: TRBV24-1; abundance: NA; CDR3aa: CATGAGGVAGQTGELFF; CDR3nt: TGTGCCACCGGGGCAGGTGGTGTAGCGGGGCAAACCGGGGAGCTGTTTTTT
d_gene: NA; j_gene: TRBJ1-4; v_gene: TRBV7-2; abundance: NA; CDR3aa: CASSLGDLVGNEKLFF; CDR3nt: TGTGCCAGCAGCTTAGGAGACCTAGTGGGTAATGAAAAACTGTTTTTT
d_gene: NA; j_gene: TRBJ2-3; v_gene: TRBV5-4; abundance: NA; CDR3aa: CASSLTGGGLPDTQYF; CDR3nt: TGTGCCAGCAGCTTGACAGGGGGGGGTTTGCCAGATACGCAGTATTTT
d_gene: NA; j_gene: TRBJ2-6; v_gene: TRBV4-1; abundance: NA; CDR3aa: CASSQDIRQSGANVLTF; CDR3nt: TGCGCCAGCAGCCAAGATATCAGGCAGTCTGGGGCCAACGTCCTGACTTTC
d_gene: TRBD1; j_gene: TRBJ1-3; v_gene: TRBV29-1; abundance: NA; CDR3aa: CSVLGGASGNTIYF; CDR3nt: TGCAGCGTTTTAGGGGGCGCGTCGGGAAACACCATATATTTT
d_gene: NA; j_gene: TRBJ2-3; v_gene: TRBV9; abundance: NA; CDR3aa: CASSVDGGVSTDTQYF; CDR3nt: TGTGCCAGCAGCGTAGACGGCGGGGTCAGCACAGATACGCAGTATTTT
d_gene: NA; j_gene: TRBJ1-5; v_gene: TRBV30; abundance: NA; CDR3aa: CAWTPRAGKPNQPQHF; CDR3nt: TGTGCCTGGACCCCAAGGGCAGGGAAACCCAATCAGCCCCAGCATTTT
d_gene: NA; j_gene: TRBJ1-5; v_gene: TRBV30; abundance: few; CDR3aa: CAWSIQANQPQHF; CDR3nt: TGTGCCTGGAGTATACAGGCAAATCAGCCCCAGCATTTT
d_gene: NA; j_gene: TRBJ2-7; v_gene: TRBV19; abundance: few; CDR3aa: CASSLAPRGEQYF; CDR3nt: TGTGCCAGTAGCTTAGCCCCCCGGGGCGAGCAGTACTTC
d_gene: TRBD1; j_gene: TRBJ1-6; v_gene: TRBV27; abundance: NA; CDR3aa: CASRDTVGQGYSPLHF; CDR3nt: TGTGCCAGCAGGGACACCGTGGGACAGGGTTATTCACCCCTCCACTTT
d_gene: TRBD2; j_gene: TRBJ2-1; v_gene: TRBV6-2/TRBV6-3; abundance: once; CDR3aa: CASSYSPVAGLYNEQFF; CDR3nt: TGTGCCAGCAGTTACTCGCCGGTAGCGGGCCTCTACAATGAGCAGTTCTTC
d_gene: NA; j_gene: TRBJ2-1; v_gene: TRBV19; abundance: NA; CDR3aa: CASSPPLTSFHFF; CDR3nt: TGTGCCAGTAGTCCGCCTTTGACTAGTTTCCACTTCTTC
d_gene: TRBD2; j_gene: TRBJ2-1; v_gene: TRBV7-2; abundance: NA; CDR3aa: CASSSRGGSSYNEQFF; CDR3nt: TGTGCCAGCAGTTCCCGGGGGGGCAGCTCCTACAATGAGCAGTTCTTC
d_gene: TRBD1; j_gene: TRBJ2-7; v_gene: TRBV12-3/TRBV12-4; abundance: NA; CDR3aa: CASRRTGAYEQYF; CDR3nt: TGTGCCAGCCGACGGACAGGGGCCTACGAGCAGTACTTC
d_gene: TRBD2; j_gene: TRBJ2-1; v_gene: TRBV11-2; abundance: NA; CDR3aa: CASSLRAGGAYNEQFF; CDR3nt: TGTGCCAGCAGCTTACGAGCGGGAGGAGCCTACAATGAGCAGTTCTTC
d_gene: TRBD1; j_gene: TRBJ1-2; v_gene: TRBV12-3/TRBV12-4; abundance: NA; CDR3aa: CATQKTGVQGYTF; CDR3nt: TGTGCCACCCAAAAGACAGGGGTGCAGGGCTACACCTTC
d_gene: TRBD2; j_gene: TRBJ2-2; v_gene: TRBV4-1; abundance: NA; CDR3aa: CASSQLKTGGLAGGVTGELFF; CDR3nt: TGCGCCAGCAGCCAACTTAAGACAGGGGGCCTAGCGGGAGGGGTCACCGGGGAGCTGTTTTTT
d_gene: NA; j_gene: TRBJ1-1; v_gene: TRBV5-1; abundance: NA; CDR3aa: CASSLGDGPNTEAFF; CDR3nt: TGCGCCAGCAGCTTGGGGGACGGTCCGAACACTGAAGCTTTCTTT
d_gene: NA; j_gene: TRBJ2-3; v_gene: TRBV4-3; abundance: NA; CDR3aa: CASSQAQGRVTDTQYF; CDR3nt: TGCGCCAGCAGCCAGGCCCAGGGAAGGGTCACAGATACGCAGTATTTT
d_gene: NA; j_gene: TRBJ2-4; v_gene: TRBV5-3; abundance: once; CDR3aa: CARSLRVIGTKNIQYF; CDR3nt: TGTGCCAGAAGCTTGCGGGTAATTGGGACCAAAAACATTCAGTACTTC
d_gene: NA; j_gene: TRBJ1-5; v_gene: TRBV7-8; abundance: once; CDR3aa: CASSLYLGEGQPQHF; CDR3nt: TGTGCCAGCAGCCTCTATCTCGGGGAAGGCCAGCCCCAGCATTTT
d_gene: NA; j_gene: TRBJ1-5; v_gene: TRBV30; abundance: NA; CDR3aa: CAWIGPGVNQPQHF; CDR3nt: TGTGCCTGGATTGGACCAGGGGTTAATCAGCCCCAGCATTTT
d_gene: NA; j_gene: TRBJ2-3; v_gene: TRBV19; abundance: NA; CDR3aa: CASSRGPSSTDTQYF; CDR3nt: TGTGCCAGTAGTAGAGGGCCATCGTCCACAGATACGCAGTATTTT
d_gene: NA; j_gene: TRBJ1-1; v_gene: TRBV18; abundance: NA; CDR3aa: CASSPQGSTEAFF; CDR3nt: TGTGCCAGCTCACCCCAGGGAAGCACTGAAGCTTTCTTT
d_gene: NA; j_gene: TRBJ1-3; v_gene: TRBV4-3; abundance: NA; CDR3aa: CASSHLWGESGNTIYF; CDR3nt: TGCGCCAGCAGCCATCTCTGGGGGGAATCTGGAAACACCATATATTTT
d_gene: TRBD2; j_gene: TRBJ2-5; v_gene: TRBV5-1; abundance: NA; CDR3aa: CASSSLSGEETQYF; CDR3nt: TGCGCCAGCAGTTCGTTAAGCGGGGAAGAGACCCAGTACTTC
d_gene: TRBD1; j_gene: TRBJ2-1; v_gene: TRBV19; abundance: once; CDR3aa: CASSILSGQGLGEQFF; CDR3nt: TGTGCCAGTAGTATATTATCGGGACAGGGTTTGGGGGAGCAGTTCTTC
d_gene: TRBD1; j_gene: TRBJ1-3; v_gene: TRBV5-4; abundance: NA; CDR3aa: CASSPGQGIGNTIYF; CDR3nt: TGTGCCAGCAGCCCGGGACAGGGAATCGGAAACACCATATATTTT
d_gene: NA; j_gene: TRBJ1-5; v_gene: TRBV27; abundance: NA; CDR3aa: CASSYMRSQPQHF; CDR3nt: TGTGCCAGCAGTTACATGAGAAGCCAGCCCCAGCATTTT
d_gene: NA; j_gene: TRBJ2-3; v_gene: TRBV24-1; abundance: NA; CDR3aa: CATSDAVTQYF; CDR3nt: TGTGCCACCAGTGATGCGGTTACGCAGTATTTT
d_gene: TRBD1; j_gene: TRBJ1-4; v_gene: TRBV7-2; abundance: NA; CDR3aa: CASSSPRQGPNEKLFF; CDR3nt: TGTGCCAGCAGCTCCCCGCGACAGGGCCCTAATGAAAAACTGTTTTTT
d_gene: NA; j_gene: TRBJ2-5; v_gene: TRBV21-1; abundance: NA; CDR3aa: CASSKALWGQKQETQYF; CDR3nt: TGTGCCAGCAGCAAAGCGCTTTGGGGACAGAAACAAGAGACCCAGTACTTC